This TCR beta chain comes out of a study of T cells in Graves' hyperthyroidism and ophthalmopathy. Germline V lookup: CDR1 ENHRY, CDR2 SYGVKD. V was pared by 5 bases and J by 5 bases, with 13 bases between. The CDR3 length is 14 residues. Amplified regions were TCR beta CDR3 sequences from RNA transcripts. Researchers ran a first-round RT-PCR on the TCR CDR3 using the HTBI primer set. TCRdb called the multiplex PCR reads again in MiXCR, with one record for every CDR3 protein. Of fewer than 600,000 distinct CDR3 sequences listed, approximately 14% were seen once; the top ten hold less than 20%. Overall study results and limits: With a median lead of 6.5 months before onset, the model predicted ophthalmopathy. Most clonotypes expanded in the thyroid (above 0.001) were also present in blood.

Of note for this clonotype: Its antigen is unknown. A much larger clone lies one base from this, so it may be a read error.

The sequenced material came from blood. The chain joins TRBV10-3 to TRBJ1-5; D is perhaps TRBD1 (5 bases). The TCR comes from a woman between 18 and 29 years old with Graves' hyperthyroidism. In nucleotides, the CDR3 is TGTGCCATCAGTCACGAACAGGCGCATCAGCCCCAGCATTTT. As protein: CAISHEQAHQPQHF.